One TCR beta chain is described in this entry. V was trimmed by 5 bases and J by 4 bases, leaving 11 bases between them. There are 13 residues in the CDR3. Germline V gives CDR1 LNHDA, CDR2 SQIVND (reference sequence). The PCR had 60 Vbeta and 13 Jbeta primers. Assay: immunoSEQ multiplex PCR; the TCRdb copy retains only in-frame clones and omits some. This sample has 90,000 to 100,000 clones, with 76% found just once. The record originates from a study of cytomegalovirus exposure and HLA in healthy donors. Source material: PBMCs. This TCR derives from a man aged 35-49 years in good health and CMV-seronegative. The chain links TRBV19 to TRBJ1-2; no clear D. This chain's CDR3 is CASSGLGIYGYTF. The CDR3 nucleotides read TGTGCCAGTAGTGGTCTGGGCATCTATGGCTACACCTTC.